This passage covers 13 T cell receptor beta chains from one sample sequenced in a study of blood T cell repertoires in COVID-19. Method: immunoSEQ multiplex PCR; TCRdb's copy keeps in-frame clones and lacks some. The sample carries roughly 260,000 clones, 79% recorded once. The source material was peripheral blood. Receptors originate from a woman between 35 and 50 years old with active or convalescent COVID-19.

J is TRBJ1-3 and V is TRBV6-5, with D possibly matching TRBD1 (5 bases). Trimming removed 6 bases at V and 4 bases at J, with 13 bases between. Per the germline V gene, CDR1 is MNHEY and CDR2 is SVGAGI. The CDR3 consists of 14 residues. CDR3 in amino acids: CASRSRGSGNTIYF. CDR3 DNA: TGTGCCAGCAGATCAAGGGGTTCGGGAAACACCATATATTTT.

The table lists this clone with a few counts. The V gene is TRBV19, the J gene TRBJ1-1, with no clear D. Germline CDR1 reads LNHDA; CDR2 reads SQIVND (reference sequence). The CDR3 totals 16 residues. V lost 0 bases to trimming and J lost 1 base, with 12 bases between them. In nucleotides, the CDR3 is TGTGCCAGTAGTATAGATCTGAGGGAACCGAACACTGAAGCTTTCTTT. It yields the protein CASSIDLREPNTEAFF. Filled out from reference TRBV19 and TRBJ1-1, the complete variable domain reads DGGITQSPKYLFRKEGQNVTLSCEQNLNHDAMYWYRQDPGQGLRLIYYSQIVNDFQKGDIAEGYSVSREKKESFPLTVTSAQKNPTAFYLCASSIDLREPNTEAFFGQGTRLTVV.

The genes are TRBV28 and TRBJ2-7; a possible D gene is TRBD2 (6 bases). The CDR3 runs 11 residues. Per germline, CDR1 MDHEN and CDR2 SYDVKM. The CDR3 nucleotides read TGTGCAGTCGGCGGGGCCGCTGTGGGGTACGTC. Protein sequence: CAVGGAAVGYV.

The chain joins TRBV6-5 to TRBJ2-1; no firm D call. This CDR3 contains 13 residues. Germline V gives CDR1 MNHEY, CDR2 SVGAGI. Trimming cost V 2 bases and J 4 bases, with 6 bases left between them. In DNA form, the CDR3 reads TGTGCCAGCAGTTACAACTCTTACAATGAGCAGTTCTTC. Translating gives CASSYNSYNEQFF.

This sequence joins TRBV23-1 and TRBJ1-6; possible D gene TRBD1, 5 bases. TRBV23-1 is known as an ORF, though its function is uncertain. Trimming pared 3 bases from V and 7 bases from J, leaving 16 bases between. The CDR3 loop spans 16 amino acids. The CDR3 spells CASSQVRGNQNSPLHF. In DNA, the CDR3 is TGCGCCAGCAGTCAGGTACGGGGGAATCAGAATTCACCCCTCCACTTT.

This clone was seen a handful of times. A junction end diverges from the germline sequence, so it may reflect a read error. The J gene is TRBJ1-1, the V gene TRBV19, with 8 bases lining up with TRBD1. Germline CDR1 and CDR2: LNHDA and SQIVND (reference sequence). The CDR3 runs to 14 residues. The CDR3 region is CASSITGTGTEAGF. As DNA, the CDR3 is TGTGCCAGTAGCATTACCGGGACAGGTACTGAAGCGGGGTTT.

The V and J genes are TRBV3-1 (or the pseudogene TRBV3-2) and TRBJ1-1, with a possible D match to TRBD1 (6 bases). Trimming left V 7 bases short and J 5 bases short, with 17 bases between. CDR3 length equals 14 residues. Germline lookup yields CDR1 LGHDT and CDR2 YNNKEL (reference sequence). CDR3 in amino acids: CASKVGGEGTEAFF. In DNA, the CDR3 is TGTGCCAGCAAAGTTGGGGGCGAGGGAACTGAAGCTTTCTTT.

The chain uses TRBV11-2 and TRBJ2-4; 7 bases are a match to TRBD1. The V and J ends lost 0 bases and 0 bases, in that order; junction bases with no gene match: 14. The CDR3 runs to 20 residues. Germline V CDR1 and CDR2: SGHAT, FQNNGV. CDR3 bases: TGTGCCAGCAGCTTAGACGGGGACAGCAACCGTCTCCTAGCCAAAAACATTCAGTACTTC. As protein: CASSLDGDSNRLLAKNIQYF.

The chain joins TRBV5-1 to TRBJ2-1; 7 bases agree with TRBD2. J lost 8 bases, V lost 3 bases, and 2 bases had no gene match. CDR1 and CDR2 (germline): SGHRS, YFSETQ. This CDR3 contains 12 residues. The CDR3 loop reads CASSSRGDEQFF. CDR3 DNA sequence: TGCGCCAGCAGCTCACGGGGGGATGAGCAGTTCTTC.

This CDR3 is CASSQSQGPWLYGYTF. The CDR3 nucleotides read TGTGCCAGCAGCCAATCCCAGGGCCCTTGGCTCTATGGCTACACCTTC. The chain recombines TRBV3-1 (or the pseudogene TRBV3-2) with TRBJ1-2, with D possibly TRBD1 on 5 matching bases. The CDR3 runs 16 residues. Trimming stripped 2 bases from V and 4 bases from J, with 17 bases between. CDR1 and CDR2 from the germline V gene are LGHDT and YNNKEL (reference sequence).

This chain uses TRBV24-1 with TRBJ2-3; 11 bases are a match to TRBD2. CDR1 is KGHDR, CDR2 SFDVKD, per germline. The ends lost 2 bases at V and 2 bases at J; junction bases unmatched: 5. The CDR3 consists of 17 residues. The CDR3 bases are TGTGCCACCAGTGATTCCAGACTAGCGGGGTACACAGATACGCAGTATTTT. Translated: CATSDSRLAGYTDTQYF.

The rearrangement uses TRBV20-1 and TRBJ2-1, with 10 bases identical to TRBD2. The trim removed 3 bases at V and 7 bases at J, leaving 9 bases unmatched. Germline-derived CDR1 and CDR2 are DFQATT and SNEGSKA (reference sequence). The CDR3 spans 15 residues. The CDR3 DNA is TGCAGTGCTAGTGCAGAAAGCGGGGGGGCAAATGAGCAGTTCTTC. Translating it yields CSASAESGGANEQFF.

V is TRBV6-5 and J is TRBJ2-7; TRBD2 is a possible D gene (6 bases). The CDR3 is 14 residues long. The V gene lost 7 bases and the J gene lost 2 bases, with 15 bases spanning the gap. Germline CDR1 MNHEY, CDR2 SVGAGI. The CDR3 coding sequence is TGTGCCAGCACCCCCTCCGGGAGCCCCTACGAGCAGTACGTC. Encoded protein: CASTPSGSPYEQYV.